The source of this T cell receptor beta chain is a study of T cell repertoires in cytomegalovirus infection. Study-wide context: An indication of both CMV infection and matching HLA type came from public TCR beta signatures.

Trimming removed 5 bases from V and 3 bases from J, with 11 bases in between. Germline-derived CDR1 and CDR2 are SGHAT and FQNNGV. CDR3 length: 13 amino acids. Study-level findings and limits: Adding up the frequency of public TCR beta families identified people who carried CMV plus the relevant HLA. Dominant in the ex vivo response were TCR beta clonotypes restricted by HLA-C and specific for CMV.

Of note for this clonotype: Its specificity is unknown.

TCRdb redid the calling of the reads with MiXCR, one entry per CDR3 protein. In the table there are 44,000 or so distinct CDR3 sequences, about a fifth of which are singletons. The genes are TRBV11-2 and TRBJ2-7, with a weak D call TRBD2 (6 bases). The receptor was isolated from a human donor in good health (CMV status not recorded). Some clones in this sample may be carry-over from other donors' samples. Source: CD8+ T cells from cultured PBMCs, taken from culture after CMV antigen stimulation. As DNA, the CDR3 is TGTGCCAGCAGCCGGGAGTTGAGCTACGAGCAGTACTTC. Its protein product is CASSRELSYEQYF.